The rows below give T cell receptor beta chains drawn from one sample of a study of human T cells and chemical hapten exposure. TCRdb reprocessed the RACE reads with MiXCR, giving one entry per CDR3 protein. The table has 150,000 to 200,000 distinct CDR3 sequences, roughly 30% seen once. This sample comprised whole blood, obtained in connection with sensitization to the hapten diphenylcyclopropenone (DPC). The source of these receptors is a woman younger than 45 with alopecia areata. Some clones in this sample may be carry-over from other donors' samples. CDR3s include the opening cysteine and the closing phenylalanine or tryptophan. The order of the fields is D gene, CDR3 length, V gene, J gene, clone size, CDR3 protein, CDR3 DNA. A D gene is named only where the DNA matches it firmly. The size entry is marked missing in some rows and otherwise reads once, few, many or a size class.

d_call: .
cdr3_length: 14
v_call: TRBV28
j_call: TRBJ2-3
clone_size: few
cdr3_aa: CASSPPSVIDTQYF
cdr3_nt: TGTGCCAGCAGCCCCCCGTCAGTAATAGATACGCAGTATTTT

d_call: TRBD1
cdr3_length: 14
v_call: TRBV9
j_call: TRBJ2-7
clone_size: .
cdr3_aa: CASSVGQGPKEQYF
cdr3_nt: TGTGCCAGCAGCGTGGGACAGGGCCCTAAGGAGCAGTACTTC

d_call: .
cdr3_length: 16
v_call: TRBV7-8
j_call: TRBJ1-3
clone_size: .
cdr3_aa: CASSPLIRGAGNTIYF
cdr3_nt: TGTGCCAGCAGCCCATTGATTAGGGGTGCTGGAAACACCATATATTTT

d_call: .
cdr3_length: 15
v_call: TRBV15
j_call: TRBJ2-7
clone_size: .
cdr3_aa: CATSRDGGTAYEQYF
cdr3_nt: TGTGCCACCAGCAGAGATGGGGGGACAGCCTACGAGCAGTACTTC

d_call: .
cdr3_length: 15
v_call: TRBV7-2
j_call: TRBJ2-3
clone_size: few
cdr3_aa: CASSFRRLSTDTQYF
cdr3_nt: TGTGCCAGCAGCTTTCGTCGTTTATCCACAGATACGCAGTATTTT

d_call: .
cdr3_length: 15
v_call: TRBV20-1
j_call: TRBJ2-6
clone_size: .
cdr3_aa: CSARRPRSGANVLTF
cdr3_nt: TGCAGTGCTAGGCGTCCCCGCTCTGGGGCCAACGTCCTGACTTTC

d_call: .
cdr3_length: 14
v_call: TRBV15
j_call: TRBJ1-2
clone_size: .
cdr3_aa: CATSSGGTNYGYTF
cdr3_nt: TGTGCCACCAGCAGCGGGGGTACTAACTATGGCTACACCTTC

d_call: TRBD2
cdr3_length: 12
v_call: TRBV29-1
j_call: TRBJ2-5
clone_size: few
cdr3_aa: CSVRLAGTTQYF
cdr3_nt: TGCAGCGTGCGGCTAGCGGGGACGACCCAGTACTTC

d_call: .
cdr3_length: 14
v_call: TRBV7-2
j_call: TRBJ2-7
clone_size: .
cdr3_aa: CASSRNRASYEQYF
cdr3_nt: TGTGCCAGCAGCCGAAACAGGGCATCCTACGAGCAGTACTTC

d_call: .
cdr3_length: 13
v_call: TRBV20-1
j_call: TRBJ2-1
clone_size: few
cdr3_aa: CSASASSDNEQFF
cdr3_nt: TGCAGTGCTAGTGCAAGTTCTGACAACGAGCAGTTCTTC

d_call: .
cdr3_length: 12
v_call: TRBV29-1
j_call: TRBJ1-1
clone_size: .
cdr3_aa: CSCVWINTEAFF
cdr3_nt: TGCAGCTGCGTGTGGATTAACACTGAAGCTTTCTTT

d_call: .
cdr3_length: 15
v_call: TRBV4-3
j_call: TRBJ1-1
clone_size: .
cdr3_aa: CASSQQTTGDTEAFF
cdr3_nt: TGCGCCAGCAGCCAACAAACGACCGGAGACACTGAAGCTTTCTTT

d_call: .
cdr3_length: 17
v_call: TRBV7-2
j_call: TRBJ1-3
clone_size: .
cdr3_aa: CASSFTAGPRSGNTIYF
cdr3_nt: TGTGCCAGCAGCTTCACTGCGGGGCCGCGCTCTGGAAACACCATATATTTT

d_call: .
cdr3_length: 15
v_call: TRBV6-2/TRBV6-3
j_call: TRBJ2-3
clone_size: .
cdr3_aa: CASSRSGPTGDTQYF
cdr3_nt: TGTGCCAGCAGCCGGTCGGGGCCCACAGGAGATACGCAGTATTTT

d_call: TRBD1
cdr3_length: 14
v_call: TRBV29-1
j_call: TRBJ2-7
clone_size: .
cdr3_aa: CSVEEIWDSGEQYF
cdr3_nt: TGCAGCGTTGAAGAAATATGGGACAGCGGCGAGCAGTACTTC

d_call: .
cdr3_length: 17
v_call: TRBV5-1
j_call: TRBJ1-1
clone_size: .
cdr3_aa: CASSLVRRSRNNTEAFF
cdr3_nt: TGCGCCAGCAGCTTGGTTCGCCGCAGCAGAAATAACACTGAAGCTTTCTTT

d_call: .
cdr3_length: 16
v_call: TRBV7-2
j_call: TRBJ1-2
clone_size: .
cdr3_aa: CASSPSAVRHDYGYTF
cdr3_nt: TGTGCCAGCAGCCCGAGCGCTGTAAGGCACGACTATGGCTACACCTTC

d_call: .
cdr3_length: 16
v_call: TRBV4-2
j_call: TRBJ2-4
clone_size: few
cdr3_aa: CASSQTDGLAKNIQYF
cdr3_nt: TGTGCCAGCAGCCAAACCGACGGGCTAGCCAAAAACATTCAGTACTTC

d_call: .
cdr3_length: 12
v_call: TRBV10-3
j_call: TRBJ2-3
clone_size: .
cdr3_aa: CAISESGDTQYF
cdr3_nt: TGTGCCATCAGTGAGTCTGGAGATACGCAGTATTTT

d_call: .
cdr3_length: 16
v_call: TRBV3-1
j_call: TRBJ1-6
clone_size: .
cdr3_aa: CASSQTYRAYNSPLHF
cdr3_nt: TGTGCCAGCAGCCAAACCTACAGGGCCTATAATTCACCCCTCCACTTT

d_call: TRBD2
cdr3_length: 15
v_call: TRBV19
j_call: TRBJ2-1
clone_size: .
cdr3_aa: CASSSPGGPNNEQFF
cdr3_nt: TGTGCCAGTAGTTCCCCGGGAGGCCCCAACAATGAGCAGTTCTTC

d_call: .
cdr3_length: 15
v_call: TRBV7-9
j_call: TRBJ1-1
clone_size: .
cdr3_aa: CASSYSGRMNTEAFF
cdr3_nt: TGTGCCAGCAGCTACTCCGGCAGGATGAACACTGAAGCTTTCTTT

d_call: .
cdr3_length: 13
v_call: TRBV28
j_call: TRBJ2-1
clone_size: .
cdr3_aa: CASSSTEYNEQFF
cdr3_nt: TGTGCCAGCAGTTCGACAGAATACAATGAGCAGTTCTTC

d_call: .
cdr3_length: 13
v_call: TRBV29-1
j_call: TRBJ2-2
clone_size: few
cdr3_aa: CSVRTRRAGELFF
cdr3_nt: TGCAGCGTCCGGACAAGGAGGGCCGGGGAGCTGTTTTTT

d_call: .
cdr3_length: 16
v_call: TRBV7-2
j_call: TRBJ2-3
clone_size: few
cdr3_aa: CASSSFATVGTDTQYF
cdr3_nt: TGTGCCAGCAGCTCCTTTGCTACCGTAGGTACAGATACGCAGTATTTT

d_call: .
cdr3_length: 13
v_call: TRBV18
j_call: TRBJ1-1
clone_size: .
cdr3_aa: CASSQTNREEAFF
cdr3_nt: TGTGCCAGCTCACAGACTAACAGGGAGGAAGCTTTCTTT

d_call: TRBD1
cdr3_length: 13
v_call: TRBV29-1
j_call: TRBJ1-2
clone_size: .
cdr3_aa: CSVSDRGNYGYTF
cdr3_nt: TGCAGCGTTTCGGACAGGGGTAACTATGGCTACACCTTC

d_call: .
cdr3_length: 13
v_call: TRBV3-1
j_call: TRBJ2-7
clone_size: many
cdr3_aa: CASSRTEAYEQYF
cdr3_nt: TGTGCCAGCAGCCGGACGGAAGCCTACGAGCAGTACTTC

d_call: .
cdr3_length: 13
v_call: TRBV11-2
j_call: TRBJ2-1
clone_size: many
cdr3_aa: CASSPIAYNEQFF
cdr3_nt: TGTGCCAGCAGCCCCATAGCTTACAATGAGCAGTTCTTC

d_call: .
cdr3_length: 14
v_call: TRBV12-3/TRBV12-4
j_call: TRBJ2-3
clone_size: few
cdr3_aa: CASSLPRATDTQYF
cdr3_nt: TGTGCCAGCAGTTTACCCAGGGCCACAGATACGCAGTATTTT

d_call: .
cdr3_length: 12
v_call: TRBV5-1
j_call: TRBJ2-2
clone_size: .
cdr3_aa: CASSSGTGELFF
cdr3_nt: TGCGCCAGCAGCTCGGGCACCGGGGAGCTGTTTTTT

d_call: .
cdr3_length: 17
v_call: TRBV21-1
j_call: TRBJ2-3
clone_size: .
cdr3_aa: CASSTTGTQGITDTQYF
cdr3_nt: TGTGCCAGCAGCACAACCGGGACACAGGGGATCACAGATACGCAGTATTTT

d_call: .
cdr3_length: 14
v_call: TRBV5-1
j_call: TRBJ1-1
clone_size: .
cdr3_aa: CASSSDWKNTEAFF
cdr3_nt: TGCGCCAGCAGCTCGGACTGGAAGAACACTGAAGCTTTCTTT

d_call: .
cdr3_length: 16
v_call: TRBV28
j_call: TRBJ2-4
clone_size: .
cdr3_aa: CASSSLGKEAKNIQYF
cdr3_nt: TGTGCCAGCAGTTCGCTTGGTAAGGAAGCCAAAAACATTCAGTACTTC

d_call: TRBD1
cdr3_length: 15
v_call: TRBV28
j_call: TRBJ1-5
clone_size: .
cdr3_aa: CASFQLGPGGQPQHF
cdr3_nt: TGTGCCAGCTTTCAGTTAGGTCCAGGGGGTCAGCCCCAGCATTTT

d_call: TRBD1
cdr3_length: 16
v_call: TRBV4-2
j_call: TRBJ1-2
clone_size: many
cdr3_aa: CASSQATGLEDYGYTF
cdr3_nt: TGTGCCAGCAGCCAAGCGACAGGGCTGGAGGACTATGGCTACACCTTC

d_call: .
cdr3_length: 12
v_call: TRBV7-9
j_call: TRBJ2-1
clone_size: .
cdr3_aa: CASSFWGNEQFF
cdr3_nt: TGTGCCAGCAGCTTCTGGGGCAATGAGCAGTTCTTC

d_call: TRBD1
cdr3_length: 16
v_call: TRBV29-1
j_call: TRBJ2-1
clone_size: few
cdr3_aa: CSVERRGDRGYNEQFF
cdr3_nt: TGCAGCGTTGAACGGCGAGGGGACAGGGGATACAATGAGCAGTTCTTC

d_call: TRBD1
cdr3_length: 14
v_call: TRBV29-1
j_call: TRBJ1-1
clone_size: .
cdr3_aa: CSVSRTGLNTEAFF
cdr3_nt: TGCAGCGTTTCCAGGACAGGGCTGAACACTGAAGCTTTCTTT

d_call: TRBD2
cdr3_length: 14
v_call: TRBV2
j_call: TRBJ2-1
clone_size: .
cdr3_aa: CASSASGPYNEQFF
cdr3_nt: TGTGCCAGCAGCGCTAGCGGGCCGTACAATGAGCAGTTCTTC

d_call: TRBD1
cdr3_length: 15
v_call: TRBV6-5
j_call: TRBJ1-6
clone_size: .
cdr3_aa: CASSPGTGSNSPPHF
cdr3_nt: TGTGCCAGCAGTCCCGGGACAGGGAGTAATTCACCCCCCCACTTT

d_call: .
cdr3_length: 11
v_call: TRBV28
j_call: TRBJ1-2
clone_size: .
cdr3_aa: CASAANYGYTF
cdr3_nt: TGTGCCAGCGCGGCGAACTATGGCTACACCTTC

d_call: TRBD2
cdr3_length: 17
v_call: TRBV4-2
j_call: TRBJ2-5
clone_size: .
cdr3_aa: CASSRVLAGDASETQYF
cdr3_nt: TGTGCCAGCAGCCGAGTTTTAGCGGGAGACGCGTCAGAGACCCAGTACTTC

d_call: .
cdr3_length: 11
v_call: TRBV29-1
j_call: TRBJ1-1
clone_size: .
cdr3_aa: CSVGGQSQAFF
cdr3_nt: TGCAGCGTTGGGGGGCAGAGCCAAGCTTTCTTT

d_call: TRBD2
cdr3_length: 16
v_call: TRBV6-2/TRBV6-3
j_call: TRBJ2-1
clone_size: few
cdr3_aa: CASSPGGAGPNNEQFF
cdr3_nt: TGTGCCAGCAGCCCCGGGGGGGCGGGGCCGAACAATGAGCAGTTCTTC

d_call: .
cdr3_length: 15
v_call: TRBV20-1
j_call: TRBJ2-3
clone_size: few
cdr3_aa: CSARDPTSQPDTQYF
cdr3_nt: TGCAGTGCTAGAGATCCGACTTCTCAACCAGATACGCAGTATTTT

d_call: .
cdr3_length: 12
v_call: TRBV29-1
j_call: TRBJ1-1
clone_size: .
cdr3_aa: CSGKQGPTEAFF
cdr3_nt: TGCAGCGGCAAACAGGGTCCAACTGAAGCTTTCTTT

d_call: .
cdr3_length: 15
v_call: TRBV29-1
j_call: TRBJ2-5
clone_size: .
cdr3_aa: CSVEYMSLSEETQYF
cdr3_nt: TGCAGCGTTGAATACATGAGTCTTAGTGAAGAGACCCAGTACTTC

d_call: .
cdr3_length: 14
v_call: TRBV20-1
j_call: TRBJ1-4
clone_size: few
cdr3_aa: CSARQRQNGEKLFF
cdr3_nt: TGCAGTGCTAGGCAGCGGCAGAACGGTGAAAAACTGTTTTTT

d_call: .
cdr3_length: 14
v_call: TRBV20-1
j_call: TRBJ2-3
clone_size: many
cdr3_aa: CSAAHSRGTDTQYF
cdr3_nt: TGCAGTGCCGCGCACAGTCGCGGCACAGATACGCAGTATTTT

d_call: .
cdr3_length: 13
v_call: TRBV7-2
j_call: TRBJ2-1
clone_size: few
cdr3_aa: CASSLGRTDEQFF
cdr3_nt: TGTGCCAGCAGCTTAGGGCGGACGGATGAGCAGTTCTTC

d_call: .
cdr3_length: 12
v_call: TRBV29-1
j_call: TRBJ1-1
clone_size: .
cdr3_aa: CSVSALNTEAFF
cdr3_nt: TGCAGCGTGTCCGCTTTGAACACTGAAGCTTTCTTT

d_call: .
cdr3_length: 13
v_call: TRBV6-5
j_call: TRBJ1-1
clone_size: .
cdr3_aa: CASNRGARTEAFF
cdr3_nt: TGTGCCAGCAACCGTGGGGCGCGGACTGAAGCTTTCTTT

d_call: .
cdr3_length: 14
v_call: TRBV5-5
j_call: TRBJ1-4
clone_size: .
cdr3_aa: CASNLGQSNEKLFF
cdr3_nt: TGTGCCAGCAACTTGGGCCAGAGCAATGAAAAACTGTTTTTT

d_call: TRBD1
cdr3_length: 14
v_call: TRBV3-1
j_call: TRBJ1-2
clone_size: .
cdr3_aa: CASSQSVQGAGYTF
cdr3_nt: TGTGCCAGCAGCCAGTCCGTACAGGGGGCTGGCTACACCTTC

d_call: TRBD1
cdr3_length: 15
v_call: TRBV5-1
j_call: TRBJ1-4
clone_size: few
cdr3_aa: CASSTGTVFNEKLFF
cdr3_nt: TGCGCCAGCAGCACTGGGACAGTGTTTAATGAAAAACTGTTTTTT

d_call: TRBD1
cdr3_length: 15
v_call: TRBV25-1
j_call: TRBJ2-1
clone_size: .
cdr3_aa: CASREGQGGYNEQFF
cdr3_nt: TGTGCCAGCAGGGAGGGACAGGGAGGTTACAATGAGCAGTTCTTC